This T cell receptor beta chain comes out of a study of CD8 T cells in Susac syndrome. Overall study results and limits: It was acknowledged in the study that its TCR sequencing and HLA analysis involved a relatively small number of individuals.

Sequencing targeted TCR beta in blood CD8+ and CD4+ T cells. TEMRA cells were enriched by FACS, and CD4+ and CD8+ T cells were negatively isolated. A quantity of roughly 0.5 to 1 ug RNA underwent reverse transcription using random hexamers. immunoSEQ multiplex PCR amplified TCR beta CDR3 across 54 Vbeta, 13 Jbeta. In TCRdb, the immunoSEQ multiplex PCR reads were re-called with MiXCR into one record per CDR3 protein. The sample contains around 130,000 distinct CDR3 sequences, approximately 95% of which appear only once. Details on this clonotype: Its target is unknown.

The specimen was CD4+ T cells from PBMCs. The receptor comes from a human donor with multiple sclerosis.

CDR3 in DNA: TGTGCCGGCAAGTCCGGGACACATAACACTGAAGCTTTCTTT. Translating it yields CAGKSGTHNTEAFF. The chain joins TRBV6-1 to TRBJ1-1; TRBD1 might be the D (6 bases). The V gene's germline CDR1 is MNHNS and CDR2 SASEGT. The CDR3 spans 14 residues. V lost 11 bases and J lost 2, with 18 bases in between.